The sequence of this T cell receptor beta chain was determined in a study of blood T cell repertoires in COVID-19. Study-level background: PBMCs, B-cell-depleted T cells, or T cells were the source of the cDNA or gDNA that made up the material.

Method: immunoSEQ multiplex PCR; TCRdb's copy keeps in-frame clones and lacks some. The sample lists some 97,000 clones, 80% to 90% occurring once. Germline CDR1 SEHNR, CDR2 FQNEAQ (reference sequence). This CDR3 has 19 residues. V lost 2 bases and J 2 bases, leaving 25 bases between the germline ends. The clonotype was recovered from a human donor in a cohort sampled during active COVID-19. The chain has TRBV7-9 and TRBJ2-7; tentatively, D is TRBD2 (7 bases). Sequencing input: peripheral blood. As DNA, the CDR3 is TGTGCCAGCAGCTTACTCCCCTGGGGGGGCCCTTCGGGCCCCTACGAGCAGTACTTC. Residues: CASSLLPWGGPSGPYEQYF.